This TCR beta chain comes out of a study of shared clonotypes between healthy human individuals. When replicate PCRs were run on sorted subsets, they used 200 to 250 ng DNA, some 33,000 T cell genomes. The table came from immunoSEQ multiplex PCR; TCRdb's copy has only in-frame clones and leaves some out. The sample yields under 2,000,000 clones, roughly 95% seen once. Naive CD8 isolation took CD45RO-negative cells positively selected for CCR7 and excluded terminally differentiated effector memory CD45RA+ cells. With V trimmed by 5 bases and J by 2 bases, 5 bases remained unmatched. This CDR3 is 15 amino acids long. Germline V CDR1 and CDR2: PRHDT, FYEKMQ (reference sequence).

This sequence originates from a young man in good health. Sequences were obtained from naive CD8+ T cells sorted from blood. The chain has TRBV13 and TRBJ2-3, with TRBD2 identical over 9 bases. DNA of the CDR3: TGTGCCAGCAGCGATAGCGGGAGCCCCACAGATACGCAGTATTTT. Translation gives CASSDSGSPTDTQYF.